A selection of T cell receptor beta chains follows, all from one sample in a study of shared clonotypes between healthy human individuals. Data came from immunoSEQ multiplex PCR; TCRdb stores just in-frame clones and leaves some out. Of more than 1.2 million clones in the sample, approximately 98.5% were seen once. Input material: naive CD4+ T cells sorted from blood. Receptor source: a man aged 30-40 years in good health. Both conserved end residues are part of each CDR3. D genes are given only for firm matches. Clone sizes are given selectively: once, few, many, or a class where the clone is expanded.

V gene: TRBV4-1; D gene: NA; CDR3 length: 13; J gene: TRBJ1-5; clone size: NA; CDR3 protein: CASSQFGNQPQHF; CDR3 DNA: TGCGCCAGCAGCCAATTCGGGAATCAGCCCCAGCATTTT
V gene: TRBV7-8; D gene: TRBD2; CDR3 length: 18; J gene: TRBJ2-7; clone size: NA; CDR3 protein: CASSLTSGSSGFTYEQYF; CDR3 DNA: TGTGCCAGCAGCCTCACTAGCGGGAGTTCCGGGTTTACCTACGAGCAGTACTTC
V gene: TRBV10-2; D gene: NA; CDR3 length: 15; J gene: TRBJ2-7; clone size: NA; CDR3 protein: CASSGEGLLSYEQYF; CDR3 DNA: TGCGCCAGCAGTGGAGAGGGACTGTTATCCTACGAGCAGTACTTC
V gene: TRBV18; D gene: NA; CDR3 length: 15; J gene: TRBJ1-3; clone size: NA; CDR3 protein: CASSPPRQSGNTIYF; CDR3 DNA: TGTGCCAGCTCACCACCTCGACAGTCTGGAAACACCATATATTTT
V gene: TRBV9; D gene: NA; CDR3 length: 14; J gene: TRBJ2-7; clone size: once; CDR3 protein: CASSVDSLNYEQYF; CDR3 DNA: TGTGCCAGCAGCGTTGACAGCCTGAACTACGAGCAGTACTTC
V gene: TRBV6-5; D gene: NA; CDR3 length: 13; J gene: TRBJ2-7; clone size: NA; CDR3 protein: CASSYSTTYEQYF; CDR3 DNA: TGTGCCAGCAGTTACTCGACCACTTACGAGCAGTACTTC
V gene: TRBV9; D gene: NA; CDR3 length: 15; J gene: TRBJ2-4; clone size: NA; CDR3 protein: CASSVSPGAKNIQYF; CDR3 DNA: TGTGCCAGCAGCGTTTCACCGGGAGCCAAAAACATTCAGTACTTC
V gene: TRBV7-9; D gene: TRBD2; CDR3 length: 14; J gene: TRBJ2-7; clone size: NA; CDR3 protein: CASSFATSGYEQYF; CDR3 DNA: TGTGCCAGCTCATTCGCGACTAGCGGCTACGAGCAGTACTTC
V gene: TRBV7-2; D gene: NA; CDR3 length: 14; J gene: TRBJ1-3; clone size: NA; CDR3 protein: CASSPLVPGNTIYF; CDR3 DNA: TGTGCCAGCAGCCCTCTTGTCCCTGGAAACACCATATATTTT
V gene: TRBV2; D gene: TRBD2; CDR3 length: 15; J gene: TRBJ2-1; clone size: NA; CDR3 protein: CASRGGLAGVGEQFF; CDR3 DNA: TGTGCCAGCAGGGGAGGGCTAGCGGGAGTCGGTGAGCAGTTCTTC
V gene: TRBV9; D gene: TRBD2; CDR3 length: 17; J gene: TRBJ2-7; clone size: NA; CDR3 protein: CASSVGLAGGGTYEQYF; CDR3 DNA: TGTGCCAGCAGCGTAGGACTAGCGGGAGGGGGAACCTACGAGCAGTACTTC
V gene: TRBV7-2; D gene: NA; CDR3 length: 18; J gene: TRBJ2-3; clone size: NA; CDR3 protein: CASSLGSLGFPGPDTQYF; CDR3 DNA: TGTGCCAGCAGCTTAGGTTCGTTGGGATTCCCGGGGCCAGATACGCAGTATTTT
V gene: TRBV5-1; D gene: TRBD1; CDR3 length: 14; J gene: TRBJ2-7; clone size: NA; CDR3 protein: CASSLDRGSYEQYF; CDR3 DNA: TGCGCCAGCAGCTTGGACAGGGGGAGTTACGAGCAGTACTTC
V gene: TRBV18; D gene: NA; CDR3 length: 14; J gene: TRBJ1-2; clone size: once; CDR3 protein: CASSQRAGPYGYTF; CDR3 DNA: TGTGCCAGCTCCCAACGAGCGGGCCCCTATGGCTACACCTTC